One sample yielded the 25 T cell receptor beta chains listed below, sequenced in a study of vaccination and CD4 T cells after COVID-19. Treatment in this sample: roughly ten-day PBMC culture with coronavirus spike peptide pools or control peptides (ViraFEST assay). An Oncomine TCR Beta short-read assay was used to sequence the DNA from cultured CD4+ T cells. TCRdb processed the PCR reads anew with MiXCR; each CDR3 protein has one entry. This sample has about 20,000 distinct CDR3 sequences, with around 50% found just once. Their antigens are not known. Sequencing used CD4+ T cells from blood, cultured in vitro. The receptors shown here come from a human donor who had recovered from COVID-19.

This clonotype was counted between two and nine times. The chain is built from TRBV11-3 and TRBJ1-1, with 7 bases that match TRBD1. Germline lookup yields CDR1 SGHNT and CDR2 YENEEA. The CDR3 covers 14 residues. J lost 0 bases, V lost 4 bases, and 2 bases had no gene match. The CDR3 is CASSSGGMNTEAFF. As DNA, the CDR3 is TGTGCCAGCAGCTCAGGGGGGATGAACACTGAAGCTTTCTTT. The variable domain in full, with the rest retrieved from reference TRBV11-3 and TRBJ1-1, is EAGVVQSPRYKIIEKKQPVAFWCNPISGHNTLYWYLQNLGQGPELLIRYENEEAVDDSQLPKDRFSAERLKGVDSTLKIQPAELGDSAVYLCASSSGGMNTEAFFGQGTRLTVV.

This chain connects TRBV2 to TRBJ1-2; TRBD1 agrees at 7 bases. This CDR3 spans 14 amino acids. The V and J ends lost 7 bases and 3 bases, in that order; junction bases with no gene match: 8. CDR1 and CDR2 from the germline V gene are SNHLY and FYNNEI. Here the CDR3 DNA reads TGTGCCAGCACCCAGGAACAGGGGTACTATGGCTACACCTTC. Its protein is CASTQEQGYYGYTF. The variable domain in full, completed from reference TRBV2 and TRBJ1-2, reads EPEVTQTPSHQVTQMGQEVILRCVPISNHLYFYWYRQILGQKVEFLVSFYNNEISEKSEIFDDQFSVERPDGSNFTLKIRSTKLEDSAMYFCASTQEQGYYGYTFGSGTRLTVV.

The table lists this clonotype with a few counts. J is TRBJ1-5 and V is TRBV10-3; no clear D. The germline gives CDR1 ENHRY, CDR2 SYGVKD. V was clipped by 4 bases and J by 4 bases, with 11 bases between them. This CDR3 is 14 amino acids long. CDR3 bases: TGTGCCATCAGTGGAGAGATCCAAAATCAGCCCCAGCATTTT. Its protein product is CAISGEIQNQPQHF.

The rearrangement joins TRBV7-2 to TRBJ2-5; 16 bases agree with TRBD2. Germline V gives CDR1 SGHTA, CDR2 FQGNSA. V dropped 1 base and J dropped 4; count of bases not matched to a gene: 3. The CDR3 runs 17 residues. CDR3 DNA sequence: TGTGCCAGCAGCTTAGGGGGACTAGCGGGGGGGCGAGAGACCCAGTACTTC. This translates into CASSLGGLAGGRETQYF. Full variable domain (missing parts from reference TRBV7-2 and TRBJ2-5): GAGVSQSPSNKVTEKGKDVELRCDPISGHTALYWYRQSLGQGLEFLIYFQGNSAPDKSGLPSDRFSAERTGGSVSTLTIQRTQQEDSAVYLCASSLGGLAGGRETQYFGPGTRLLVL.

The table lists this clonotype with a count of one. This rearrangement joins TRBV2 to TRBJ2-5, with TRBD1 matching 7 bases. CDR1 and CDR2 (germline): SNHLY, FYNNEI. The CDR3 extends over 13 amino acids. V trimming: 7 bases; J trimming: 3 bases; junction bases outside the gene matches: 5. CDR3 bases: TGTGCCAGCATTCAACAGGGGAAAGAGACCCAGTACTTC. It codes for CASIQQGKETQYF.

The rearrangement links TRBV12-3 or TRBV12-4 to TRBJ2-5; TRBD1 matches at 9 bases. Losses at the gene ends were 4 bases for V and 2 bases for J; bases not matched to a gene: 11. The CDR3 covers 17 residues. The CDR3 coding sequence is TGTGCCAGCAGTTGGAAGGGACAGGGTGCCCTACAAGAGACCCAGTACTTC. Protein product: CASSWKGQGALQETQYF.

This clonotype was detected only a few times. The CDR3 bases are TGTGCCAGCAGTTACTCCAGGGTCGGGACTGAAGCTTTCTTT. Its translation is CASSYSRVGTEAFF. The chain is built from TRBV27 and TRBJ1-1; maybe TRBD1 (5 bases). CDR1 MNHEY and CDR2 SMNVEV come from the germline V gene (reference sequence). V dropped 4 bases and J dropped 5 bases, with 14 bases sitting between them. CDR3 size: 14 residues.

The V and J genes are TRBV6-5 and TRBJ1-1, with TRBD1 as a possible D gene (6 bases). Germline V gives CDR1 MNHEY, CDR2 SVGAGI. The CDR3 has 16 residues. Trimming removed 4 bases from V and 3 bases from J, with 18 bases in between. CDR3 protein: CASSSLAGGLDTEAFF. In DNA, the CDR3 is TGTGCCAGCAGTTCCTTGGCTGGGGGGCTGGACACTGAAGCTTTCTTT.

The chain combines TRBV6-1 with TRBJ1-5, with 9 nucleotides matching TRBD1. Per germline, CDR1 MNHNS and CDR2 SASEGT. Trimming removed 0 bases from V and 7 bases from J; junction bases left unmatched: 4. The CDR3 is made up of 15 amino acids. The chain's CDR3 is CASSEAGTGYQPQHF. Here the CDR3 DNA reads TGTGCCAGCAGTGAAGCGGGGACAGGGTACCAGCCCCAGCATTTT.

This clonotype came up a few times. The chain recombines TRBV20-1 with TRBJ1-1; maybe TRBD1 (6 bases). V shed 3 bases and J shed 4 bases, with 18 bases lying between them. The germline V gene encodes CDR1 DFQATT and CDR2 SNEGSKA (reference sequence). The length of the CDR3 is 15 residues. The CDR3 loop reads CSASVPTGGSTEAFF. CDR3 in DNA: TGCAGTGCTAGTGTTCCGACAGGTGGTAGCACTGAAGCTTTCTTT.

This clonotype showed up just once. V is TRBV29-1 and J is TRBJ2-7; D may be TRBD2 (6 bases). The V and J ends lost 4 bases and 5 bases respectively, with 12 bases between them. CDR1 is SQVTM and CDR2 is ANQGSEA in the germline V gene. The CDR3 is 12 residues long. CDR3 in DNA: TGCAGCGTTGTGTTAGGAGGGGACGAGCAGTACTTC. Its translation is CSVVLGGDEQYF.

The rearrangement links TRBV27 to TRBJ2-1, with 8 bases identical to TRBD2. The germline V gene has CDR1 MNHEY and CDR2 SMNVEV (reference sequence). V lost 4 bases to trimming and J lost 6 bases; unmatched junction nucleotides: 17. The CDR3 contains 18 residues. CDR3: CASSSLQPWTSRGNEQFF. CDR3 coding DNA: TGTGCCAGCAGTTCCCTACAACCCTGGACTAGCCGGGGCAATGAGCAGTTCTTC.

Here the CDR3 DNA reads TGTGCCAGCAGCGGACAGGAGAACACTGAAGCTTTCTTT. This translates into CASSGQENTEAFF. The rearrangement links TRBV7-6 to TRBJ1-1; 7 nucleotides align to TRBD1. The CDR3 consists of 13 residues. The V and J ends lost 5 bases and 1 base, in that order; junction bases with no gene match: 1. The V gene's germline CDR1 is SGHVS and CDR2 FNYEAQ.

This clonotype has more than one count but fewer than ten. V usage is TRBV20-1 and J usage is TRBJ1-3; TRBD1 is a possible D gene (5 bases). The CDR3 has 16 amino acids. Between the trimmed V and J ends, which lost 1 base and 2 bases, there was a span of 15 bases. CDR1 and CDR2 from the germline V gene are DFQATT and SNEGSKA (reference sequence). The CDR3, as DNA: TGCAGTGCTAGAGTTCCGGGACGGCCTACTGGAAACACCATATATTTT. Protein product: CSARVPGRPTGNTIYF.

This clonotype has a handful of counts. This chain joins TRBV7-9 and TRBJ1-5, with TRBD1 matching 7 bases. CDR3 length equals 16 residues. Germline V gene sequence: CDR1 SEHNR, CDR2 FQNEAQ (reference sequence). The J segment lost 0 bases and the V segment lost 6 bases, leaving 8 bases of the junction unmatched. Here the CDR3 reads CASSHTGTASNQPQHF. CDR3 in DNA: TGTGCCAGCAGTCATACCGGGACAGCTAGCAATCAGCCCCAGCATTTT.

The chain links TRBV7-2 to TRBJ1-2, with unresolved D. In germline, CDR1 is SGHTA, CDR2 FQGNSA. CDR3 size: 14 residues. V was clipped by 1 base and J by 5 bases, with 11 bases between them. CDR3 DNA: TGTGCCAGCAGCTTAGGTGGGAGTAGGTATGGCTACACCTTC. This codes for CASSLGGSRYGYTF.

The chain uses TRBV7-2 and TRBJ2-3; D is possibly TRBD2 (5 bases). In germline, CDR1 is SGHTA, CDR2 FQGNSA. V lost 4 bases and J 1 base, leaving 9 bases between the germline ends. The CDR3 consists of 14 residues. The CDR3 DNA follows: TGTGCCAGCAGCTCCCGGACTGGCACAGATACGCAGTATTTT. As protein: CASSSRTGTDTQYF.

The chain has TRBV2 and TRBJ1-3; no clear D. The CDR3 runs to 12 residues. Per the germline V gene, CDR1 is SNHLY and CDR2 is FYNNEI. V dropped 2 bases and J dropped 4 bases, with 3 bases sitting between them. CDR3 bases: TGTGCCAGCAGTGAAAACGGAAACACCATATATTTT. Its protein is CASSENGNTIYF.

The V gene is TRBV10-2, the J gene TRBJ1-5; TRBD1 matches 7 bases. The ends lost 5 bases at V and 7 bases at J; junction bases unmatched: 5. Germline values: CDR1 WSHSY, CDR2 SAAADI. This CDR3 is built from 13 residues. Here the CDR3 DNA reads TGCGCCAGCAGTACAGGGGTGAGCCAGCCCCAGCATTTT. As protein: CASSTGVSQPQHF.

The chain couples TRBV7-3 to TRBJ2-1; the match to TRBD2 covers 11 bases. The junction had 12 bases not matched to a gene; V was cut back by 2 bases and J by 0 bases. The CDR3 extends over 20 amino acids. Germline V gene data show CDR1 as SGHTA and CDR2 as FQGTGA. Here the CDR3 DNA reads TGTGCCAGCAGCTTACCGAATCGGACTAGCGGGCAGAGCTCCTACAATGAGCAGTTCTTC. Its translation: CASSLPNRTSGQSSYNEQFF.

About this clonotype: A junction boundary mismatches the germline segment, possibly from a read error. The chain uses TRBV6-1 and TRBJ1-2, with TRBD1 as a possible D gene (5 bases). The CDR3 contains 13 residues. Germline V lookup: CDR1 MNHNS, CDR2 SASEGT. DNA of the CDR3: TGTGCCACCACCGACGGGGGAATGCGAGGCTGCACCTTC. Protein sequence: CATTDGGMRGCTF.

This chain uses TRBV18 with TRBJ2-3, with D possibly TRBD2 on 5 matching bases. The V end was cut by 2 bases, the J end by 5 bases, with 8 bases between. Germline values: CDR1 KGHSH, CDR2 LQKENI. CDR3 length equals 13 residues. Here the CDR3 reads CASSPGSEDTQYF. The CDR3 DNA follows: TGTGCCAGCTCACCAGGGAGTGAAGATACGCAGTATTTT.

CDR3 protein: CASSPVWQGGNQPQHF. CDR3 in DNA: TGTGCCAGCAGCCCCGTTTGGCAGGGGGGAAATCAGCCCCAGCATTTT. The chain links TRBV6-1 to TRBJ1-5; 7 nucleotides align to TRBD1. Germline V gene sequence: CDR1 MNHNS, CDR2 SASEGT. J gave up 4 bases and V 6 bases, and 12 bases lay outside the gene matches. The CDR3 runs 16 residues.

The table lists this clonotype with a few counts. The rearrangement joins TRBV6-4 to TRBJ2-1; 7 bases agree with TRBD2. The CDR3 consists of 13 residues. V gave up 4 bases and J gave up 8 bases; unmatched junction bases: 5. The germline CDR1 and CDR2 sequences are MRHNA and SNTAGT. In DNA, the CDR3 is TGTGCCAGCAGTGGGACTAGTAAGGATGAGCAGTTCTTC. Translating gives CASSGTSKDEQFF.

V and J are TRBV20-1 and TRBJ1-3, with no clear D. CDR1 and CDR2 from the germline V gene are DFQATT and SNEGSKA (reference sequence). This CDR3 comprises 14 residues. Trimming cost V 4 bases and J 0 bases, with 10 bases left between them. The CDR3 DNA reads TGCAGTGCTACAGCGACCGTCTCTGGAAACACCATATATTTT. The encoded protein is CSATATVSGNTIYF.